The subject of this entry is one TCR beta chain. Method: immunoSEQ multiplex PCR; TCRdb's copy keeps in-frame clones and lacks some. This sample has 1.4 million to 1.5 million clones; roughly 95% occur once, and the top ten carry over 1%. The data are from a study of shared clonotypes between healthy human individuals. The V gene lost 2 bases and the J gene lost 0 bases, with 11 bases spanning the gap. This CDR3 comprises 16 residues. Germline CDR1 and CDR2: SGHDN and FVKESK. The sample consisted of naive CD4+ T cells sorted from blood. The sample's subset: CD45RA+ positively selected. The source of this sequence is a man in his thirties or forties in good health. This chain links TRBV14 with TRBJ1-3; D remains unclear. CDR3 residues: CASSQLLTPSGNTIYF. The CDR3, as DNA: TGTGCCAGCAGCCAACTTCTTACACCCTCTGGAAACACCATATATTTT.